This T cell receptor (beta chain) was documented in a study of PD-1 blockade in classical Hodgkin lymphoma. The time point here: cycle 4 day 1 (C4D1), after 6 weeks of nivolumab. The patients all showed relapse after autologous stem cell transplantation, while their brentuximab vedotin exposure varied. Thawed PBMCs were the source of CD4+ T cells, purified by magnetic negative selection. Study findings and constraints: Significantly greater TCR diversity emerged by C4D1 in CD4+ cells but not CD8+ cells. In newly diagnosed patients, baseline TCR diversity was reportedly below that of healthy donors. Those starting nivolumab under 1 year post-ASCT were excluded. Baseline diversity resembling that of newly diagnosed patients was seen in complete responders.

Comment on this clone: Its antigen remains unidentified.

Germline V gene sequence: CDR1 KGHSH, CDR2 LQKENI. V lost 3 bases and J lost 4; bases outside the gene matches: 6. This CDR3 spans 16 amino acids. This table comes from immunoSEQ multiplex PCR, and its TCRdb copy is limited to in-frame clones, with some not included. In the table there are approximately 18,000 clones, over 70% of which are singletons. The sequenced sample was CD4+ T cells from blood, obtained before the fourth cycle of nivolumab. This sequence originates from a human donor with classical Hodgkin lymphoma. The chain joins TRBV18 to TRBJ2-5, with TRBD2 identical over 12 bases. The CDR3 region is CASSPRGLAGRETQYF. Written as DNA, the CDR3 is TGTGCCAGCTCACCCCGAGGACTAGCGGGGCGAGAGACCCAGTACTTC.